Listed below are T cell receptor beta chains from one sample, sequenced in a study of blood T cell repertoires in COVID-19. Profiled with immunoSEQ multiplex PCR; TCRdb holds only in-frame clones, not every one. Of around 140,000 clones in the sample, 80% to 90% were seen once. Sequencing was performed on peripheral blood. These receptors were obtained from a man in his 60s with active or convalescent COVID-19. Each CDR3 is given without its conserved first and last residue. A clone size is listed for some rows: how often the clone was seen (once, few, many), or a class if it is expanded.

V	J	size	CDR3
TRBV3-1/TRBV3-2	TRBJ2-2	NA	ASSQVAGPGELF
TRBV6-5	TRBJ2-1	NA	ASAPGLAGLGEQF
TRBV5-1	TRBJ2-6	NA	ASSFGTGGGGANVLT
TRBV28	TRBJ2-7	NA	ASRVQQGRWQY
TRBV18	TRBJ1-5	NA	ASSQGTGGIQPQH
TRBV7-9	TRBJ1-4	once	ASSRQGGDEKLF
TRBV10-3	TRBJ2-4	NA	AISEREDSGIQY
TRBV6-5	TRBJ2-1	NA	ASSPWTGSYNEQF
TRBV5-4	TRBJ2-7	NA	ASSPRDRGLDEQY
TRBV2	TRBJ2-1	few	ASSPTSGSYNEQF
TRBV3-1/TRBV3-2	TRBJ2-3	NA	ASSQVPGQGFTDTQY
TRBV6-6	TRBJ1-5	NA	ASSSRQGHQPQH
TRBV5-8	TRBJ2-2	few	ASSLLGTLNTGELF
TRBV7-8	TRBJ1-6	NA	ASSADRRAPLH
TRBV16	TRBJ2-7	NA	ASSLQGFGYEQY
TRBV10-3	TRBJ2-7	NA	AIKGQGSIYEQY
TRBV28	TRBJ2-7	NA	ASSLNRGIFEQY
TRBV28	TRBJ2-1	once	ASSLQGSYNEQF
TRBV7-2	TRBJ2-7	NA	ASSLARQISYEQY
TRBV14	TRBJ1-1	NA	ASSQEGPGRATEAF
TRBV7-2	TRBJ2-3	NA	ASSLVRSTDTQY
TRBV24-1	TRBJ2-1	NA	ATSDETSGRAREQF
TRBV18	TRBJ2-1	NA	ASSAREAGNEQF
TRBV19	TRBJ2-2	NA	ASSIEAGVNTGELF
TRBV30	TRBJ2-1	NA	AWSPPLLAGNNEQF
TRBV7-8	TRBJ2-1	NA	ASSLETGSSYNEQF
TRBV3-1/TRBV3-2	TRBJ2-2	NA	ASSPYLPGLAGGTGELF
TRBV6-5	TRBJ2-1	NA	ASSPGLYNEQF
TRBV11-3	TRBJ2-7	NA	ASSLSGSTREQY
TRBV28	TRBJ1-2	NA	ASSRTGPHGYT
TRBV4-1	TRBJ1-2	NA	ASSPPGSGYT
TRBV4-3	TRBJ1-1	NA	ASSQTGNTEAF
TRBV9	TRBJ2-3	few	ASSVEGSGRVRRDTQY
TRBV2	TRBJ2-1	NA	ASSEDLAGGTTYNEQF
TRBV11-2	TRBJ2-2	NA	ASSVSTSFTGELF
TRBV7-2	TRBJ2-7	NA	ASSLPRAGRREQY
TRBV11-2	TRBJ2-1	NA	ASSFGTSAYNEQF
TRBV4-1	TRBJ1-2	NA	ASSQVEGGYGYT
TRBV7-3	TRBJ2-3	NA	ASSTGTSGPTDTQY
TRBV10-3	TRBJ2-5	NA	ASGTGGEQETQY
TRBV7-2	TRBJ2-7	NA	ASSLDAGGLGEQY
TRBV7-9	TRBJ2-7	NA	ASSPGLADYEQY
TRBV25-1	TRBJ1-3	NA	ASSGDRGTGNTIY
TRBV7-9	TRBJ1-1	NA	ASSPEVGRTEAF
TRBV9	TRBJ2-5	NA	ASSVASGSGETQY
TRBV7-2	TRBJ2-7	NA	ASSLGARGSNEQY
TRBV28	TRBJ2-7	NA	ASSPYRDRGSGYEQY
TRBV4-3	TRBJ2-1	NA	ASSSRSGADNEQF
TRBV11-2	TRBJ1-2	NA	ASSPAGGYGYT